One and the same sample provided the 4 T cell receptor beta chains below, sequenced in a study of tumor and adjacent non-tumor tissue in lung cancer. TCRbeta libraries were built with three rounds of nested PCR, modified from ARM-PCR. In TCRdb, the multiplex PCR reads were re-called with MiXCR into one record per CDR3 protein. The sample carries roughly 150,000 distinct CDR3 sequences, approximately 70% recorded once. The template was RNA from unsorted bulk tissue. The sample taken for sequencing was lung tumor tissue. The receptor source for this set is a man between 60 and 75 years old with small cell lung cancer.

In the case of this clonotype: A read error may be the cause here, since a much bigger clone is one base away. The genes are TRBV12-3 or TRBV12-4 and TRBJ1-2, with D uncertain. The CDR3 totals 11 residues. V gave up 7 bases and J gave up 4 bases, with 7 bases separating them. DNA for the CDR3: TGTGCCAGCACCCAGGCCTATGGCTACACCTTC. As protein: CASTQAYGYTF.

The J gene is TRBJ2-3, the V gene TRBV4-1; unclear D gene. The V gene lost 0 bases and the J gene lost 6 bases, with 7 bases spanning the gap. The germline V gene has CDR1 MGHRA and CDR2 YSYEKL. The CDR3 runs to 13 residues. This chain's CDR3 is CASSQDEADTQYF. In nucleotides, the CDR3 is TGCGCCAGCAGCCAAGATGAGGCGGATACGCAGTATTTT.

CDR3 amino acids: CAISGVADEQFF. CDR3 nucleotide sequence: TGTGCCATCAGTGGAGTAGCAGATGAGCAGTTCTTC. The chain combines TRBV10-3 with TRBJ2-1; D gene uncertain. V was cut by 4 bases and J by 8 bases, with 9 bases left in between. There are 12 residues in the CDR3. Per the germline V gene, CDR1 is ENHRY and CDR2 is SYGVKD.

The chain links TRBV28 to TRBJ2-5, with D possibly matching TRBD2 (5 bases). Germline V gene lookup returns CDR1 MDHEN and CDR2 SYDVKM. This CDR3 contains 15 residues. V shed 6 bases and J shed 1 base, with 15 bases lying between them. The CDR3 region is CASRKYRGSQETQYF. The CDR3 nucleotides read TGTGCCAGCAGAAAATATAGAGGGAGCCAAGAGACCCAGTACTTC.